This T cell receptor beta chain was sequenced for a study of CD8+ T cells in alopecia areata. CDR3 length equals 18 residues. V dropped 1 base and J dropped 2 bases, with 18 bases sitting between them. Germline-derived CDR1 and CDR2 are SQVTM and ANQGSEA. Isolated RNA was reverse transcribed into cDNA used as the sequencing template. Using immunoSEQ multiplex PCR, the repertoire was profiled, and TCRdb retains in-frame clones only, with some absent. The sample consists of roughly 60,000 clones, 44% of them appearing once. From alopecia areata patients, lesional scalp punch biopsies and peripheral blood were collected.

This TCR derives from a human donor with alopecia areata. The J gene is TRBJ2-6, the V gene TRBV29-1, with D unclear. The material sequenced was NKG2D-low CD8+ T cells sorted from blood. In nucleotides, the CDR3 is TGCAGCGTTGAAGTAGTGGTGCCCTCTTTGCCTGGGGCCAACGTCCTGACTTTC. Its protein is CSVEVVVPSLPGANVLTF.